This passage covers 27 T cell receptor beta chains from one sample sequenced in a study of early T cells in non-severe SARS-CoV-2 infection. MiXCR, run by TCRdb on the 5' RACE reads, gives a single entry per CDR3 protein. This table has around 75,000 distinct CDR3 sequences, roughly 9.4% appearing once. Sequencing was done on a sample of whole blood. The receptors stem from an adult who was a healthcare worker with PCR-confirmed SARS-CoV-2 infection or an uninfected control (not recorded which).

This clonotype was counted many times. This chain connects TRBV6-4 to TRBJ2-2; D is perhaps TRBD1 (5 bases). Trimming cost V 4 bases and J 5 bases, with 29 bases left between them. This CDR3 spans 20 amino acids. Germline V gene data show CDR1 as MRHNA and CDR2 as SNTAGT. The CDR3 region is CASSAYRVQDEARRTGELFF. The CDR3 DNA follows: TGTGCCAGCAGTGCTTATCGGGTACAGGACGAAGCAAGACGGACCGGGGAGCTGTTTTTT.

Ten or more counts support this clonotype. The chain has TRBV11-3 and TRBJ2-1; possible D gene TRBD1, 5 bases. The V and J ends lost 5 bases and 8 bases respectively, with 19 bases between them. The CDR3 runs 15 residues. In germline, CDR1 is SGHNT, CDR2 YENEEA. The CDR3 bases are TGTGCCAGCAGCCCAAGGGCAGGGTATTTCGATGAGCAGTTCTTC. Protein product: CASSPRAGYFDEQFF.

The rearrangement links TRBV10-3 to TRBJ2-7; TRBD1 or TRBD2 may be the D gene (5 bases each). Trimming pared 0 bases from V and 0 bases from J, leaving 15 bases between. This CDR3 is 17 amino acids long. Germline V gene data show CDR1 as ENHRY and CDR2 as SYGVKD. The DNA of the CDR3 is TGTGCCATCAGTGAGTCCTTGGTGGGGGATAGCTCCTACGAGCAGTACTTC. This sequence encodes CAISESLVGDSSYEQYF.

V is TRBV7-2 and J is TRBJ2-5; no clear D. CDR3 length: 14 residues. Germline CDR1 reads SGHTA; CDR2 reads FQGNSA. The V and J ends lost 2 bases and 5 bases respectively, with 12 bases between them. CDR3 amino acids: CASSLRSPRETQYF. The DNA of the CDR3 is TGTGCCAGCAGCTTAAGATCCCCCCGGGAGACCCAGTACTTC.

The table lists this clonotype with many counts. The rearrangement links TRBV6-1 to TRBJ2-7; D tentatively reads TRBD1 or TRBD2 (5 bases each). Germline V gene lookup returns CDR1 MNHNS and CDR2 SASEGT. Trimming shortened V by 6 bases and J by 3 bases, and 15 bases separated the two germline ends. The length of the CDR3 is 14 residues. The CDR3 nucleotides read TGTGCCAGCAGAAGTTTGACAGACTACTACGAGCAGTACTTC. Protein sequence: CASRSLTDYYEQYF.

This clonotype was found a few times. The chain joins TRBV29-1 to TRBJ1-6, with a tentative D call TRBD1 (5 bases). Trimming took off 4 bases at V and 9 bases at J, with 13 bases between the two ends. The CDR3 contains 13 residues. The germline V gene has CDR1 SQVTM and CDR2 ANQGSEA. CDR3 amino acids: CSVGEGEGSPLHF. In DNA, the CDR3 is TGCAGCGTTGGTGAAGGGGAAGGTTCACCCCTCCACTTT.

This clonotype has a handful of counts. The chain employs TRBV2 and TRBJ2-7; no reliable D call. The CDR3 runs 9 residues. The germline CDR1 and CDR2 sequences are SNHLY and FYNNEI. V lost 8 bases, J lost 5 bases, and 4 bases lay in between. This CDR3 is CASGNEQYF. CDR3 sequence (DNA): TGTGCCAGCGGAAACGAGCAGTACTTC.

This clonotype has more than one count but fewer than ten. This rearrangement joins TRBV9 to TRBJ2-7; no definite D call. The germline CDR1 and CDR2 sequences are SGDLS and YYNGEE. V dropped 0 bases and J dropped 5 bases, with 18 bases sitting between them. This CDR3 spans 16 amino acids. The CDR3 DNA sequence: TGTGCCAGCAGCGTAGAGCCGGCCCTCCTATGGCACGAGCAGTACTTC. Protein sequence: CASSVEPALLWHEQYF. The complete variable domain, with remaining parts taken from reference TRBV9 and TRBJ2-7, reads DSGVTQTPKHLITATGQRVTLRCSPRSGDLSVYWYQQSLDQGLQFLIQYYNGEERAKGNILERFSAQQFPDLHSELNLSSLELGDSALYFCASSVEPALLWHEQYFGPGTRLTVT.

The V and J genes are TRBV20-1 and TRBJ2-1; D gene ambiguous. There are 11 residues in the CDR3. V was trimmed by 7 bases and J by 7 bases, leaving 11 bases between them. Looked up from germline, CDR1 is DFQATT and CDR2 is SNEGSKA (reference sequence). The CDR3 bases are TGCAGTGTGGGCTTAGGGAATGAGCAGTTCTTC. It translates to CSVGLGNEQFF.

This clonotype was observed a handful of times. The rearrangement uses TRBV7-8 and TRBJ2-7; 8 nucleotides align to TRBD1. The V and J ends lost 0 bases and 2 bases, in that order; junction bases with no gene match: 3. The CDR3 loop spans 15 amino acids. Looked up from germline, CDR1 is SGHVS and CDR2 is FQNEAQ. CDR3 region: CASSLAGQDPYEQYF. The CDR3 region has the DNA TGTGCCAGCAGCTTAGCGGGACAGGATCCCTACGAGCAGTACTTC. Complete variable domain (other parts from reference TRBV7-8 and TRBJ2-7): GAGVSQSPRYKVAKRGQDVALRCDPISGHVSLFWYQQALGQGPEFLTYFQNEAQLDKSGLPSDRFFAERPEGSVSTLKIQRTQQEDSAVYLCASSLAGQDPYEQYFGPGTRLTVT.

This clonotype was picked up a small number of times. The rearrangement uses TRBV11-3 and TRBJ2-3; 9 bases fit TRBD1. V lost 8 bases to trimming and J lost 6 bases; unmatched junction nucleotides: 9. Per germline, CDR1 SGHNT and CDR2 YENEEA. The CDR3 loop spans 14 amino acids. The CDR3 nucleotides are TGTGCCAGCGCCGACAGGGGGACGGAGGATACGCAGTATTTT. Its protein product is CASADRGTEDTQYF.

This chain connects TRBV6-5 to TRBJ2-1; 7 nucleotides align to TRBD2. The CDR3 has 14 amino acids. V lost 5 bases, J lost 9 bases, and 10 bases stayed unmatched. Germline V gives CDR1 MNHEY, CDR2 SVGAGI. DNA for the CDR3: TGTGCCAGCAGTCCTGGGACTACCACGCCTGAGCAGTTCTTC. Amino acids: CASSPGTTTPEQFF.

The table lists this clonotype with a few counts. The V call is TRBV11-2, the J call TRBJ1-2; TRBD1 might be the D (6 bases). From germline, CDR1 is SGHAT and CDR2 FQNNGV. The CDR3 contains 15 residues. Trimming removed 3 bases from V and 8 bases from J, with 19 bases in between. Written as DNA, the CDR3 is TGTGCCAGCAGCTTTTTTGGGCAGGGGCTGAAAGGCTACACCTTC. Its protein product is CASSFFGQGLKGYTF.

As to this clonotype: A clone one base away is much larger, so this may be a read error. As the CDR3 is not closed by the conserved phenylalanine or tryptophan, this likely results from a read error. This sequence joins TRBV12-3 or TRBV12-4 and TRBJ1-1; no firm D call. Trimming removed 3 bases at V and 5 bases at J, with 10 bases between. The CDR3 contains 13 residues. CDR3 nucleotide sequence: TGTGCCAGCAGTTTCGGGGTGAGAACTGAAGCTTTCTTA. This codes for CASSFGVRTEAFL.

This clonotype was seen a handful of times. This chain connects TRBV5-1 to TRBJ2-1; 10 bases are shared with TRBD2. The length of the CDR3 is 15 residues. Germline lookup yields CDR1 SGHRS and CDR2 YFSETQ. J lost 8 bases, V lost 2 bases, and 7 bases had no gene match. CDR3 sequence reads: CASSLAGGPSDEQFF. In DNA, the CDR3 is TGCGCCAGCAGCTTAGCGGGAGGGCCCTCTGATGAGCAGTTCTTC.

The V gene is TRBV27, the J gene TRBJ1-2, with 8 nucleotides matching TRBD1. This CDR3 contains 14 residues. CDR1 is MNHEY and CDR2 is SMNVEV in the germline V gene (reference sequence). V shed 8 bases and J 6 bases; nucleotides not matched to a gene: 11. DNA for the CDR3: TGTGCCAGCGGTCTTCATGGACAGGGCCATGGCTACACCTTC. Amino acids: CASGLHGQGHGYTF.

This clonotype was observed a handful of times. The chain joins TRBV6-5 to TRBJ2-2; 9 positions match TRBD1. Germline CDR1 and CDR2: MNHEY and SVGAGI. The length of the CDR3 is 19 residues. Unmatched junction bases numbered 13, after V lost 5 bases and J lost 0 bases. This CDR3 reads CASSNPLDRGTPNTGELFF. The CDR3 DNA sequence: TGTGCCAGCAGTAACCCTTTGGACAGGGGCACACCGAACACCGGGGAGCTGTTTTTT.

The rearrangement uses TRBV7-2 and TRBJ2-7; no clear D gene. From germline, CDR1 is SGHTA and CDR2 FQGNSA. The CDR3 runs 15 residues. The germline V and J ends were trimmed by 0 bases and 2 bases, with 11 bases remaining between them. The CDR3 reads CASSLAAQRTYEQYF. The CDR3 DNA sequence: TGTGCCAGCAGCTTAGCCGCCCAGCGAACCTACGAGCAGTACTTC.

This clonotype was detected a few times. The chain combines TRBV20-1 with TRBJ2-7, with 7 positions matching TRBD2. CDR3 length: 14 residues. Germline V gene sequence: CDR1 DFQATT, CDR2 SNEGSKA (reference sequence). The V segment lost 3 bases and the J segment 3 bases; nucleotides outside the gene matches: 8. This chain's CDR3 is CSASQPGGGYEQYF. Written as DNA, the CDR3 is TGCAGTGCTAGCCAACCGGGAGGAGGCTACGAGCAGTACTTC.

This clonotype was seen many times. In DNA form, the CDR3 reads TGTGCCAGCAGCTTTTACCGGGGACAGGGCACAGATACGCAGTATTTT. Its translation: CASSFYRGQGTDTQYF. The chain joins TRBV5-8 to TRBJ2-3; 8 nucleotides align to TRBD1. This CDR3 spans 16 amino acids. The germline CDR1 and CDR2 sequences are SGHTS and YDEGEE. J was trimmed by 1 base and V by 2 bases; bases with no gene match: 6.

This chain uses TRBV3-1 with TRBJ2-7; D is uncertain. CDR1 LGHDT and CDR2 YNNKEL come from the germline V gene (reference sequence). This CDR3 region has 11 residues. V was shortened by 4 bases and J by 10 bases, with 11 bases between the two germline ends. The CDR3 sequence is CASSRGQYQYF. CDR3 nucleotide sequence: TGTGCCAGCAGCCGAGGCCAGTATCAGTACTTC.

This clonotype was seen at least ten times. The chain couples TRBV19 to TRBJ2-7, with 10 nucleotides matching TRBD1. V trimming: 5 bases; J trimming: 5 bases; junction bases outside the gene matches: 12. CDR1 and CDR2 from the germline V gene are LNHDA and SQIVND (reference sequence). This CDR3 spans 16 amino acids. For the CDR3, the DNA is TGTGCCAGTAGTCCCCCATTTAGGGACAGGGGCGACGAGCAGTACTTC. It translates to CASSPPFRDRGDEQYF. Supplemented by reference TRBV19 and TRBJ2-7, the full variable domain reads DGGITQSPKYLFRKEGQNVTLSCEQNLNHDAMYWYRQDPGQGLRLIYYSQIVNDFQKGDIAEGYSVSREKKESFPLTVTSAQKNPTAFYLCASSPPFRDRGDEQYFGPGTRLTVT.

Only a few counts were recorded for this clonotype. The chain combines TRBV20-1 with TRBJ2-7; 13 nucleotides agree with TRBD2. The CDR3 spans 15 residues. The germline V gene encodes CDR1 DFQATT and CDR2 SNEGSKA (reference sequence). Trimming removed 4 bases from V and 5 bases from J; junction bases left unmatched: 8. CDR3 DNA sequence: TGCAGTGCTACCGCCGGGACTAGCGGGATCCACGAGCAGTACTTC. Its translation is CSATAGTSGIHEQYF.

This clonotype was counted only a few times. This chain uses TRBV10-1 with TRBJ2-1; TRBD1 agrees at 9 bases. Trimming took 3 bases from V and 3 from J; bases not matched to a gene: 3. Germline CDR1 WNHNN, CDR2 SYGVQD (reference sequence). The CDR3 is made up of 15 amino acids. CDR3 nucleotides: TGCGCCAGCAGTGAAGAGACAGGGGGCTACAATGAGCAGTTCTTC. As protein: CASSEETGGYNEQFF.

This clonotype was seen ten or more times. DNA of the CDR3: TGTGCCAGCAGCGGGGTTTTGTCAGGGAGACTGTTCTTC. It codes for CASSGVLSGRLFF. The chain is built from TRBV11-2 and TRBJ2-1; either TRBD1 or TRBD2 may supply D (5 bases each). Germline loops: CDR1 SGHAT, CDR2 FQNNGV. CDR3 length: 13 amino acids. V was clipped by 5 bases and J by 15 bases, with 20 bases between them.

The rearrangement uses TRBV7-6 and TRBJ1-2; D remains ambiguous. The V end lost 0 bases, the J end lost 5 bases, and 13 bases lay between the germline ends. CDR3 length: 15 amino acids. Germline V gene sequence: CDR1 SGHVS, CDR2 FNYEAQ. The CDR3 region has the DNA TGTGCCAGCAGCTTAGCGTATATGGGGTCATATGGCTACACCTTC. Encoded protein: CASSLAYMGSYGYTF. The complete variable domain, with remaining parts taken from reference TRBV7-6 and TRBJ1-2, reads GAGVSQSPRYKVTKRGQDVALRCDPISGHVSLYWYRQALGQGPEFLTYFNYEAQQDKSGLPNDRFSAERPEGSISTLTIQRTEQRDSAMYRCASSLAYMGSYGYTFGSGTRLTVV.

This clonotype was found a few times. The gene calls are TRBV12-3 or TRBV12-4 and TRBJ2-5, with D unresolved. The CDR3 has 11 residues. V was pared by 6 bases and J by 2 bases, with 4 bases between. CDR3 amino acids: CASRIQETQYF. CDR3 bases: TGTGCCAGCAGGATTCAAGAGACCCAGTACTTC.